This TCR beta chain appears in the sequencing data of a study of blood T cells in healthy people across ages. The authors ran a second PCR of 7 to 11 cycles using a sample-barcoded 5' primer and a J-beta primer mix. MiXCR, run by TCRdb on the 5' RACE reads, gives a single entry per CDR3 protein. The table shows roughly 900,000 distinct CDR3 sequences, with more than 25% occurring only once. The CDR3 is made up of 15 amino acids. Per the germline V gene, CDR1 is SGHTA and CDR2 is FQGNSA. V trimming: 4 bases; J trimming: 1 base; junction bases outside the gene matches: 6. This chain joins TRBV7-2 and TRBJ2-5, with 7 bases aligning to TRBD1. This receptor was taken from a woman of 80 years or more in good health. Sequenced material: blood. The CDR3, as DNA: TGTGCCAGCAGCTCCCAAGGGACAGTCCAAGAGACCCAGTACTTC. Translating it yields CASSSQGTVQETQYF. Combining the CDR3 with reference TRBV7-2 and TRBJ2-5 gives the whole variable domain GAGVSQSPSNKVTEKGKDVELRCDPISGHTALYWYRQSLGQGLEFLIYFQGNSAPDKSGLPSDRFSAERTGGSVSTLTIQRTQQEDSAVYLCASSSQGTVQETQYFGPGTRLLVL.